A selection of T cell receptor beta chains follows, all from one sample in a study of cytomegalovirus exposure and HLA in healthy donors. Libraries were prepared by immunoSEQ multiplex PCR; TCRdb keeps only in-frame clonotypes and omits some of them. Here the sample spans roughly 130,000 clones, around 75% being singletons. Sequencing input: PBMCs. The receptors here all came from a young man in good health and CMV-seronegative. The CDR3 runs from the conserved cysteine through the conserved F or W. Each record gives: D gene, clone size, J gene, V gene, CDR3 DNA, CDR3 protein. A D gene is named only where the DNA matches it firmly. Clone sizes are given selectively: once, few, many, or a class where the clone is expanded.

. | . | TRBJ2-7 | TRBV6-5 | TGTGCCAGCAACGAGATTGACAGTGAGCAGTACTTC | CASNEIDSEQYF
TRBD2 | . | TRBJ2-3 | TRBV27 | TGTGCCAGCAGTTTTCTCGGGGCGGGGGGCACAGATACGCAGTATTTT | CASSFLGAGGTDTQYF
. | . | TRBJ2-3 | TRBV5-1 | TGCGCCAGCAGCTTGGATGACTCCCGAACAGATACGCAGTATTTT | CASSLDDSRTDTQYF
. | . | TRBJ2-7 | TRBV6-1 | TGTGCCAGCAGTGAGGAGGGGATGATTTACGAGCAGTACTTC | CASSEEGMIYEQYF
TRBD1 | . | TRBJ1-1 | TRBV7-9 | TGTGCCAGCAGCTTAGCGAGTGGGACAGGGGGACACCCGAACACTGAAGCTTTCTTT | CASSLASGTGGHPNTEAFF
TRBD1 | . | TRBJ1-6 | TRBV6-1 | TGTGCCAGCAGTGAGCGTGACAGGGGCTTTTCACCCCTCCACTTT | CASSERDRGFSPLHF
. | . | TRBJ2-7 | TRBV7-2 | TGTGCCAGCAGCTCTGGTATCTCCCACACCTTTACCTACGAGCAGTACTTC | CASSSGISHTFTYEQYF
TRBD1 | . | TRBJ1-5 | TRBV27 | TGTGCCAGCAGTGGGACAGGGGCCTTTAATCAGCCCCAGCATTTT | CASSGTGAFNQPQHF
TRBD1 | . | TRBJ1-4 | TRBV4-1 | TGCGCCAGCAGCCAAGGGGGACAGGGAAACGAAAAACTGTTTTTT | CASSQGGQGNEKLFF
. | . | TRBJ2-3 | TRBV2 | TGTGCCAGCAGTGATGAGACTGAGGATGAGTATTTT | CASSDETEDEYF
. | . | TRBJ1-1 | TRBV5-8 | TGTGCCAGCAGCTTGGTGTCAGGGGACACTGAAGCTTTCTTT | CASSLVSGDTEAFF
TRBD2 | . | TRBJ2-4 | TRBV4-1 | TGCGCCAGCAGCCAAGAGGCTAGCGGGGGGTTAAACAGTCAGTACTTC | CASSQEASGGLNSQYF
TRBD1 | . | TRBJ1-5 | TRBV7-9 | TGTGCCAGCAGCGGACAGGGGGGAGGACCCCAGCATTTT | CASSGQGGGPQHF
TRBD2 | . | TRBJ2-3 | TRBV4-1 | TGCGCCAGCAGCCAAGTAGCGGGGGGCACAGATACGCAGTATTTT | CASSQVAGGTDTQYF
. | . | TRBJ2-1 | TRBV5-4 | TGTGCCAGCAGCCCCTCGGTCGGGGTTGGCCAGATCTACAATGAGCAGTTCTTC | CASSPSVGVGQIYNEQFF
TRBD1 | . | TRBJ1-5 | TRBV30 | TGTGCCTCCCAGGGGGCCGGGGGCAATCAGCCCCAGCATTTT | CASQGAGGNQPQHF
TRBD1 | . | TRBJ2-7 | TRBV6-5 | TGTGCCAGCAGAACCCTCGGACAGGGGGACGAGCAGTACTTC | CASRTLGQGDEQYF
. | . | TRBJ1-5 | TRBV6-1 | TGTGCCAGCAGTGAAGCTGCGGGGCGACCGCCCAATCAGCCCCAGCATTTT | CASSEAAGRPPNQPQHF
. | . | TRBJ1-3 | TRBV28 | TGTGCCAGCAGTTCGCCGACCGAGACAGGTCGCTCTGGAAACACCATATATTTT | CASSSPTETGRSGNTIYF
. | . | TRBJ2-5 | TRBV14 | TGTGCCAGCAGCCAAGCAGGGTTAGGGGAGACCCAGTACTTC | CASSQAGLGETQYF
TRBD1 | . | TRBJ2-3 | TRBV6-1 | TGTGCCGGCATGAGCCGGGACAGGGCTTCAGATACGCAGTATTTT | CAGMSRDRASDTQYF
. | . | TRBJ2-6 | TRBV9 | TGTGCCAGCAGCGTAGCAGGCTCTGGGGCCAACGTCCTGACTTTC | CASSVAGSGANVLTF
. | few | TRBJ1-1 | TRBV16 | TGTGCCAGCAGCCAATCTTGGGGGCTAGGAGCTGAAGCTTTCTTT | CASSQSWGLGAEAFF
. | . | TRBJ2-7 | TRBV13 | TGTGCCAGCAGCTCCGGACTCGCCCAGGTCAACGAGCAGTACTTC | CASSSGLAQVNEQYF
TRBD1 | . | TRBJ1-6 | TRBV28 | TGTGCCAGCAGCTCAGGGGGATATAATTCACCCCTCCACTTT | CASSSGGYNSPLHF